This is a list of T cell receptor beta chains from one sample in a study of T cells in localized non-small cell lung cancer. The protocol was immunoSEQ multiplex PCR, while the TCRdb copy is restricted to in-frame clones and leaves out a portion. The sample consists of 3,000 or so clones, about 30% of them appearing once. The input for sequencing was normal lung tissue next to the tumor, taken before any cancer treatment. The receptor set was obtained from a woman aged 35 to 75 with stage I lung adenocarcinoma. Each CDR3 is given with its conserved first and last residue. Fields, in order: clone size, J gene, D gene, V gene, CDR3 protein, CDR3 DNA. A D gene is named only where the DNA matches it firmly. Only some rows state a clone size, as once, few, many or a class for expanded clones.

- | TRBJ1-2 | TRBD1 | TRBV28 | CASSSDRGGRRGGYTF | TGTGCCAGCAGTTCCGACAGGGGAGGACGGCGGGGTGGCTACACCTTC
few | TRBJ2-1 | TRBD2 | TRBV11-3 | CASSLTSSGFNEQFF | TGTGCCAGCAGCCTAACGTCTAGCGGCTTCAATGAGCAGTTCTTC
- | TRBJ1-1 | - | TRBV9 | CASSVVDGWGTEAFF | TGTGCCAGCAGCGTAGTTGACGGCTGGGGCACTGAAGCTTTCTTT
- | TRBJ1-5 | - | TRBV28 | CASSQPWTGWGQPQHF | TGTGCCAGCAGCCAACCCTGGACCGGGTGGGGACAGCCCCAGCATTTT
few | TRBJ2-3 | TRBD2 | TRBV6-8 | CASSYSSGRPDTQYF | TGTGCCAGCAGTTACTCTAGCGGGAGGCCAGATACGCAGTATTTT
- | TRBJ2-7 | TRBD1 | TRBV28 | CASTAPTGIAVYEQYF | TGTGCCAGCACCGCCCCGACAGGGATTGCCGTCTACGAGCAGTACTTC
few | TRBJ2-5 | - | TRBV11-3 | CASRGGQRAYQETQYF | TGTGCCAGCCGTGGGGGCCAGCGGGCATACCAAGAGACCCAGTACTTC
- | TRBJ2-5 | - | TRBV15 | CATSGSTRPWETQYF | TGTGCCACCAGCGGTTCGACTAGACCTTGGGAGACCCAGTACTTC
- | TRBJ2-7 | - | TRBV6-8 | CASSYSSSQAYEQYF | TGTGCCAGCAGTTACTCGAGCAGCCAGGCCTACGAGCAGTACTTC
- | TRBJ2-3 | TRBD2 | TRBV5-1 | CASSLASAGASDTQYF | TGCGCCAGCAGCTTGGCTAGCGCGGGAGCTTCGGATACGCAGTATTTT
- | TRBJ1-5 | TRBD1 | TRBV28 | CATQMDRENQPQHF | TGTGCCACCCAAATGGACAGGGAGAATCAGCCCCAGCATTTT
few | TRBJ1-2 | - | TRBV28 | CASSLGRGRGYTF | TGTGCCAGCAGTTTAGGAAGGGGACGTGGCTACACCTTC
large | TRBJ2-1 | TRBD2 | TRBV11-3 | CASSLGLAGEREQFF | TGTGCCAGCAGCTTAGGGCTAGCGGGAGAGCGGGAGCAGTTCTTC
medium-sized | TRBJ2-5 | - | TRBV6-8 | CASNSPHPTQETQYF | TGTGCCAGCAACTCCCCTCATCCTACTCAAGAGACCCAGTACTTC
- | TRBJ1-3 | - | TRBV30 | CAWGPDGNSGNTIYF | TGTGCCTGGGGCCCAGACGGTAACTCTGGAAACACCATATATTTT
- | TRBJ2-4 | - | TRBV11-3 | CASSLRQNRLAKNIQYF | TGTGCCAGCAGCCTCCGACAGAACCGTCTAGCCAAAAACATTCAGTACTTC
- | TRBJ2-6 | - | TRBV15 | CATSAHREGANVLTF | TGTGCCACCAGCGCCCACAGGGAAGGGGCCAACGTCCTGACTTTC
few | TRBJ2-1 | - | TRBV5-2 | CASSFGSYNEQFF | TGTGCCAGCAGCTTTGGAAGTTACAATGAGCAGTTCTTC
few | TRBJ1-3 | - | TRBV7-2 | CASSYSSGNTIYF | TGTGCCAGCAGCTACAGCTCTGGAAACACCATATATTTT
few | TRBJ2-3 | - | TRBV6-8 | CASSYARLEPDTQYF | TGTGCCAGCAGTTACGCCAGGCTAGAGCCAGATACGCAGTATTTT
- | TRBJ2-5 | - | TRBV5-1 | CASSLFLGWEETQYF | TGCGCCAGCAGCCTCTTCCTGGGGTGGGAAGAGACCCAGTACTTC
- | TRBJ2-2 | - | TRBV6-8 | CASNRDPLTGELFF | TGTGCCTCCAACCGGGACCCACTCACCGGGGAGCTGTTTTTT
- | TRBJ1-1 | - | TRBV6-8 | CASRLFGAMNTEAFF | TGTGCCAGCAGATTATTTGGGGCCATGAACACTGAAGCTTTCTTT
- | TRBJ2-2 | - | TRBV10-2 | CASSENRPNTGELFF | TGCGCCAGCAGTGAAAATAGGCCGAACACCGGGGAGCTGTTTTTT
few | TRBJ2-5 | - | TRBV11-3 | CASSLFRGKETQYF | TGTGCCAGCAGCTTATTTAGGGGAAAAGAGACCCAGTACTTC
- | TRBJ1-4 | TRBD1 | TRBV19 | CASRPDRAGEKLFF | TGTGCCAGTCGACCGGACAGGGCAGGAGAAAAACTGTTTTTT
few | TRBJ2-6 | TRBD1 | TRBV11-3 | CASSEAGTGISGANVLTF | TGTGCCAGCAGCGAGGCCGGGACAGGTATCTCTGGGGCCAACGTCCTGACTTTC
- | TRBJ1-3 | - | TRBV12-5 | CASGLVGDPIYF | TGTGCTAGTGGTTTGGTTGGGGACCCCATATATTTT
- | TRBJ2-2 | - | TRBV18 | CASSPGQINTGELFF | TGTGCCAGCTCACCGGGGCAAATAAACACCGGGGAGCTGTTTTTT
- | TRBJ2-2 | TRBD2 | TRBV11-3 | CASSLGLAGGVGELFF | TGTGCCAGCAGCCTCGGACTAGCGGGAGGGGTCGGGGAGCTGTTTTTT
medium-sized | TRBJ2-3 | TRBD2 | TRBV9 | CASSDPSLAGKPDTQYF | TGTGCCAGCAGCGACCCTTCGCTAGCGGGCAAGCCAGATACGCAGTATTTT
- | TRBJ2-7 | TRBD1 | TRBV6-8 | CASRDQGQGRTYEQYF | TGTGCCAGCAGGGATCAAGGACAGGGGAGGACCTACGAGCAGTACTTC
- | TRBJ2-7 | - | TRBV28 | CASIGRADPYEQYF | TGTGCCAGCATAGGCAGGGCGGACCCCTACGAGCAGTACTTC
- | TRBJ2-3 | - | TRBV29-1 | CSSRDILTDTQYF | TGCAGCTCCCGGGACATCCTCACAGATACGCAGTATTTT
- | TRBJ2-5 | - | TRBV29-1 | CSVEDTGLQETQYF | TGCAGCGTTGAAGATACAGGGTTGCAAGAGACCCAGTACTTC
- | TRBJ2-2 | - | TRBV30 | CAWSVGAGFGTGELFF | TGTGCCTGGAGTGTGGGGGCCGGGTTCGGCACCGGGGAGCTGTTTTTT
- | TRBJ1-1 | - | TRBV10-2 | CASSRTTTEAFF | TGCGCCAGCAGTAGAACCACAACTGAAGCTTTCTTT
- | TRBJ1-4 | - | TRBV7-6 | CASSSGLSNEKLFF | TGTGCCAGCAGCTCGGGATTATCTAATGAAAAACTGTTTTTT
- | TRBJ2-1 | - | TRBV29-1 | CSVANTGGRNNEQFF | TGCAGCGTTGCCAATACTGGGGGCCGTAACAATGAGCAGTTCTTC
- | TRBJ1-3 | - | TRBV28 | CASSRFGGGNTIYF | TGTGCCAGCAGTCGGTTCGGGGGAGGAAACACCATATATTTT
- | TRBJ2-3 | TRBD2 | TRBV5-1 | CASSLPPGLAGGPDTQYF | TGCGCCAGCAGCTTACCCCCGGGACTAGCGGGAGGGCCAGATACGCAGTATTTT
few | TRBJ2-1 | TRBD1 | TRBV19 | CASTGQARIEQFF | TGTGCCAGTACAGGACAGGCAAGGATTGAGCAGTTCTTC
- | TRBJ1-2 | TRBD1 | TRBV6-1 | CASSEGTGLYGYTF | TGTGCCAGCAGTGAAGGGACAGGGTTATATGGCTACACCTTC
- | TRBJ1-2 | TRBD1 | TRBV30 | CAWSPGQGWVGGYTF | TGTGCCTGGAGTCCGGGACAGGGTTGGGTCGGTGGCTACACCTTC
few | TRBJ1-1 | - | TRBV6-8 | CAVHRGQNTEAFF | TGTGCCGTACACCGGGGCCAGAACACTGAAGCTTTCTTT
once | TRBJ1-1 | - | TRBV28 | CASTQPPANTEAFF | TGTGCCAGCACCCAACCCCCGGCGAACACTGAAGCTTTCTTT
- | TRBJ2-7 | TRBD1 | TRBV19 | CASSMQAGGRYEQYF | TGTGCCAGTAGTATGCAGGCAGGGGGTCGCTACGAGCAGTACTTC
few | TRBJ2-7 | - | TRBV6-8 | CASSYMEGQDEQYF | TGTGCCAGCAGTTACATGGAGGGCCAGGACGAGCAGTACTTC
medium-sized | TRBJ2-7 | TRBD1 | TRBV9 | CASSGQGAYEQYF | TGTGCCAGCAGCGGACAGGGGGCTTACGAGCAGTACTTC
- | TRBJ2-2 | - | TRBV11-3 | CASSSRGIGGELFF | TGTGCCAGCAGCTCCCGGGGAATCGGCGGGGAGCTGTTTTTT
few | TRBJ1-1 | TRBD1 | TRBV4-1 | CASSQAMTGLNTEAFF | TGCGCCAGCAGCCAAGCGATGACAGGGTTGAACACTGAAGCTTTCTTT
- | TRBJ2-1 | TRBD2 | TRBV19 | CASSIGAGGGNEQFF | TGTGCCAGTAGTATAGGAGCGGGAGGAGGCAATGAGCAGTTCTTC
few | TRBJ2-1 | TRBD2 | TRBV6-8 | CASKSVAGGGNEQFF | TGTGCCAGCAAATCAGTAGCGGGAGGTGGCAATGAGCAGTTCTTC